This TCR beta chain was retrieved from a study of vaccination effects on CD4 cells after COVID-19. On this clone: The antigen is undetermined.

The table came from immunoSEQ multiplex PCR; TCRdb's copy has only in-frame clones and leaves some out. The sample includes 20,000 to 25,000 clones, about two thirds of them seen just once. Ahead of sequencing, the ViraFEST assay grew antigen-specific CD4+ T cells using viral peptide pools. Isolation of CD4+ T cells took place after about 10 days of culture. In the vaccine recipients, nucleocapsid antibodies were negative and there was no prior SARS-CoV-2 infection. In the cultures, half the medium was exchanged for IL-2 medium on days 3 and 7. Germline values: CDR1 LGHNT, CDR2 FRNRAP. CDR3 length: 20 residues. V shed 0 bases and J 2 bases; nucleotides not matched to a gene: 18. Whole-study findings and limits: Healthy vaccinees had only 1 of 255 vaccine-induced clones cross-react with common cold coronaviruses. Pronounced clonal contraction occurred in clones induced by infection and by vaccine late after vaccination. The authors studied few convalescent patients and collected no early post-infection timepoints.

The source material was CD4+ T cells from PBMCs cultured with HCoV-NL63 spike peptides, sampled before COVID-19 vaccination. The chain recombines TRBV12-5 with TRBJ2-7, with 8 bases fitting TRBD1. This clonotype originated in a human donor who received a COVID-19 vaccine. CDR3 DNA: TGTGCTAGTGGTTTGGTAGCGTGGACAGGGAGGATCTTGGGAACCTACGAGCAGTACTTC. Amino acid sequence: CASGLVAWTGRILGTYEQYF.